What follows describes a single T cell receptor (beta chain). What it recognizes is unknown. Sequenced with the Oncomine TCR Beta short-read assay was DNA taken from cultured CD4+ T cells. TCRdb re-derived calls from the PCR reads in MiXCR, one entry per CDR3 protein. This table has 14,000 to 15,000 distinct CDR3 sequences, about 50% appearing once. Per germline, CDR1 MDHEN and CDR2 SYDVKM. Between the trimmed V and J ends, which lost 11 bases and 1 base, there was a span of 15 bases. This CDR3 spans 14 amino acids. Described treatment: approximately nine-day PBMC culture with coronavirus spike peptide pools or control peptides (ViraFEST assay). The data were taken from a study of vaccination and CD4 T cells after COVID-19.

This sequence was found in a human donor who had recovered from COVID-19. The chain uses TRBV28 and TRBJ1-5; D possibly corresponds to TRBD1 (6 bases). Sequencing used CD4+ T cells from blood, cultured in vitro. CDR3 nucleotide sequence: TGTGCCGTCACTAAAGGGGGGAGCAATCAGCCCCAGCATTTT. This gives the protein CAVTKGGSNQPQHF.